The TCR beta chain described here comes from a study of blood T cell repertoires in COVID-19. Sequencing was performed with immunoSEQ multiplex PCR; in TCRdb, only in-frame clones are kept and a portion is missing. This sample has about 150,000 clones; approximately 80% occur once, and the top ten carry under 0.75%. Germline CDR1 reads LGHDT; CDR2 reads YNNKEL (reference sequence). The trim removed 2 bases at V and 4 bases at J, leaving 10 bases unmatched. CDR3 length: 16 amino acids. This rearrangement joins TRBV3-1 (or the pseudogene TRBV3-2) to TRBJ2-5; 7 bases map to TRBD2. Sequenced input: peripheral blood. The receptor was isolated from a man aged 55 to 70 with acute or convalescent COVID-19. CDR3 DNA sequence: TGTGCCAGCAGCCAAAGGACTAGTGGGGGGGGAGAGACCCAGTACTTC. Translated: CASSQRTSGGGETQYF.